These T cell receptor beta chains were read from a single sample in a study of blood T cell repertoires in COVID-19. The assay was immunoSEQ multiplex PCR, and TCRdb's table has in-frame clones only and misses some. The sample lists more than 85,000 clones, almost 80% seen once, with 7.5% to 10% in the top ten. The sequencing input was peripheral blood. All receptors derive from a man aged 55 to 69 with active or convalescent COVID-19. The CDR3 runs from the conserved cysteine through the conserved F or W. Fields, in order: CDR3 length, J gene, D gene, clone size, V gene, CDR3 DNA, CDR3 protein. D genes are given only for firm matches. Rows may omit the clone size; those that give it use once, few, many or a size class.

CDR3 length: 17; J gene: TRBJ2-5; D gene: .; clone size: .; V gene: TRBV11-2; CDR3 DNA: TGTGCCAGCAGCCGGCGGGGGCCCTACTATGCCCAAGAGACCCAGTACTTC; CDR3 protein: CASSRRGPYYAQETQYF
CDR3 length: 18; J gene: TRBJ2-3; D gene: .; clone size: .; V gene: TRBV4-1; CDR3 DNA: TGCGCCAGCAGCCAACGCCAGAACAGGGAAATGGGCACAGATACGCAGTATTTT; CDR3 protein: CASSQRQNREMGTDTQYF
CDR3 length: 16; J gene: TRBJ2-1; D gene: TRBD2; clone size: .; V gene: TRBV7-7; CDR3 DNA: TGTGCTAGCAGCGTGGGAACTAGCGGCCTTTACAATGAGCAGTTCTTC; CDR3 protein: CASSVGTSGLYNEQFF
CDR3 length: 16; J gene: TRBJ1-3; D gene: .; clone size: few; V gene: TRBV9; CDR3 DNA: TGTGCCAGCAGCGTAGGAGCCCCCGGGACTGGAAACACCATATATTTT; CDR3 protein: CASSVGAPGTGNTIYF
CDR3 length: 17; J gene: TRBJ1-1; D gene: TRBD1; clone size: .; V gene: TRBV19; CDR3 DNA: TGTGCCAGTAGTACCACGGACAGGGGAGAAAAGAACACTGAAGCTTTCTTT; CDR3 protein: CASSTTDRGEKNTEAFF
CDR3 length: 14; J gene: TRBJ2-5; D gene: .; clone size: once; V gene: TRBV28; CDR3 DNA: TGTGCCAGCAGTTTTCCAATGCAGGGGGAGACCCAGTACTTC; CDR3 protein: CASSFPMQGETQYF
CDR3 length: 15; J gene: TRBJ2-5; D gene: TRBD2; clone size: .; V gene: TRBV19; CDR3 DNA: TGTGCCAGTAGTGGTAAGCGGGAGCCCCAAGAGACCCAGTACTTC; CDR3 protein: CASSGKREPQETQYF
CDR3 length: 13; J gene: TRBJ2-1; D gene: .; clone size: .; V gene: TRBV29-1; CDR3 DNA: TGCAGCTCAACCCCTGGGGGGTTTTATGAGCAGTTCTTC; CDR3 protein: CSSTPGGFYEQFF
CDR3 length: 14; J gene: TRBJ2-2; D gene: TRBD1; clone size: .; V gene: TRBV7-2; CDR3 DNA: TGTGCCAGCAGCTCCTCTACAGGGGGCGGGGAGCTGTTTTTT; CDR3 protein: CASSSSTGGGELFF
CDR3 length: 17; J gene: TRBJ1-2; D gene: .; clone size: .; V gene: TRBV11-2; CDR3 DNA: TGTGCCAGCAGCCAAAGAACTCAAAACAGGAGAAAATATGGCTACACCTTC; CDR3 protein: CASSQRTQNRRKYGYTF
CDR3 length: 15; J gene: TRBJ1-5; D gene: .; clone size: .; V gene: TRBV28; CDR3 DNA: TGTGCCAGCAGCTTTCGGGACGGGAGAAATCAGCCCCAGCATTTT; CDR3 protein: CASSFRDGRNQPQHF
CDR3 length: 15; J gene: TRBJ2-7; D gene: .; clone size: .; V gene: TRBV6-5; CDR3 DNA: TGTGCCAGCCCGTCGGCCGCTCCCGGGGGCTACGAGCAGTACTTC; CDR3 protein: CASPSAAPGGYEQYF
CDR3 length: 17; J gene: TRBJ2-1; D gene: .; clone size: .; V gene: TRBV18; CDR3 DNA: TGTGCCAGCTCACCACCCCGCGCCAGAGGTCTCTACAATGAGCAGTTCTTC; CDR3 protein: CASSPPRARGLYNEQFF
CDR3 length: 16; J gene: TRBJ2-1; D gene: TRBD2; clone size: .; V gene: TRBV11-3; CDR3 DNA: TGTGCCAGCAGCTCACACGGGACTAGCGGGAGTAATGAGCAGTTCTTC; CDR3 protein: CASSSHGTSGSNEQFF
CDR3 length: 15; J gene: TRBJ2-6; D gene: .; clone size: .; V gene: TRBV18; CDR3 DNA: TGTGCCAGCTCACCCACAGGGTCTGGGGCCAACGTCCTGACTTTC; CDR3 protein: CASSPTGSGANVLTF
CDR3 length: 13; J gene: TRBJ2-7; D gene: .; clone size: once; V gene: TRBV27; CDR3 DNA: TGTGCCAGCAGTTTATTGCAAGGGGGCGAGCAGTACTTC; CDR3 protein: CASSLLQGGEQYF